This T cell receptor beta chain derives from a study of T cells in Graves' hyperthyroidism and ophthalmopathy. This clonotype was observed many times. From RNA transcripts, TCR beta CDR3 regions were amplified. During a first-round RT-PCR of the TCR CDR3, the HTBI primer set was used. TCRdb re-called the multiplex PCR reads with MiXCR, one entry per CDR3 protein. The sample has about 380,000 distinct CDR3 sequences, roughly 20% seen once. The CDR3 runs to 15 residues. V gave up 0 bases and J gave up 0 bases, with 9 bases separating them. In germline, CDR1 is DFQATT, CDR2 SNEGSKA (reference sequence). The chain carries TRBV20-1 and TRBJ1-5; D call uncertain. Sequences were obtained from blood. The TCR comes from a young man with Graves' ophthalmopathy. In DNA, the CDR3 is TGCAGTGCTAGAGACCGGGTCAATAGCAATCAGCCCCAGCATTTT. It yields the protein CSARDRVNSNQPQHF.